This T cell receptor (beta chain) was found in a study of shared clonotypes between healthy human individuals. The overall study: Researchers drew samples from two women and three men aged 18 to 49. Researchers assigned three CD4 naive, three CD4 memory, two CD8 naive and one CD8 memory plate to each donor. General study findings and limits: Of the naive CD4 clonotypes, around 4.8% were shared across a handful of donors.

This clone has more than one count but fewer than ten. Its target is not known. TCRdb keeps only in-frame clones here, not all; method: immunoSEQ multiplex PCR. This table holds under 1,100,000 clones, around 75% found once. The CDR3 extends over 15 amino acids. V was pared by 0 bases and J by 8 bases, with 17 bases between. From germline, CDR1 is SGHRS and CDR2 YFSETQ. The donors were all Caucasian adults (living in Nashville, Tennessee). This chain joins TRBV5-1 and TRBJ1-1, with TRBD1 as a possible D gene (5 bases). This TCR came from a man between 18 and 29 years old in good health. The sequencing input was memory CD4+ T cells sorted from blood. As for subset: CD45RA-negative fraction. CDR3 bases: TGCGCCAGCAGCTTGGAGGGGCGCCGACCTAGCGAAGCTTTCTTT. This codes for CASSLEGRRPSEAFF.